The T cell receptor (beta chain) described here comes from a study of shared clonotypes between healthy human individuals. Overall study results and limits: Estimated clonotype richness was generally higher in naive than memory subsets.

Worth noting for this clone: Its cognate antigen is unknown.

Everyone who donated was a Caucasian adult who lived in Nashville, Tennessee. This table comes from immunoSEQ multiplex PCR, and its TCRdb copy is limited to in-frame clones, with some not included. The sample shows roughly 2.2 million clones, over 85% of them seen only once. The V and J ends lost 4 bases and 2 bases respectively, with 12 bases between them. The CDR3 is 13 residues long. Germline CDR1 SQVTM, CDR2 ANQGSEA. This chain connects TRBV29-1 to TRBJ2-7; possible D gene TRBD1, 6 bases. Sequencing was performed on naive CD4+ T cells from PBMCs. The subset here: CD45RA+ positively selected. The sequence came from a man younger than 30 in good health. Some clones in this sample may be carry-over from other donors' samples. The CDR3 coding sequence is TGCAGCGTTGGAAACAGGGCCGCCTACGAGCAGTACTTC. Translated: CSVGNRAAYEQYF.